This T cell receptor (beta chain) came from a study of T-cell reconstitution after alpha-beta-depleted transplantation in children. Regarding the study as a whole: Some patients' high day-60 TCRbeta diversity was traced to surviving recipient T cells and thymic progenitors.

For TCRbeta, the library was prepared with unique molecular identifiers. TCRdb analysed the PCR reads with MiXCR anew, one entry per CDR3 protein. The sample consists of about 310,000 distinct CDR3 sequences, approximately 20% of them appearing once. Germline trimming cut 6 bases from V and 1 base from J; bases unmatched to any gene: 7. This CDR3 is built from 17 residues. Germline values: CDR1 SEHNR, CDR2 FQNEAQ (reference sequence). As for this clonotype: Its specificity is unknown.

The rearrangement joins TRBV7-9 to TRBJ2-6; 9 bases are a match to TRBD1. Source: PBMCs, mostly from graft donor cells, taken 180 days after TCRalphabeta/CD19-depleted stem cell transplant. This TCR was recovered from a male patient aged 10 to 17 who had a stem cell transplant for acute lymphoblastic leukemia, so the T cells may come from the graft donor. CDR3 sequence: CASRGDRVNSGANVLTF. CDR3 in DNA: TGTGCCAGCAGGGGGGACAGGGTCAATTCTGGGGCCAACGTCCTGACTTTC.